These 28 T cell receptor beta chains came from one sample sequenced in a study of blood T cells in healthy people across ages. For the second PCR, which ran for about 6 to 11 cycles, a sample-barcoded 5' primer and a J-beta primer mix were used. One entry per CDR3 protein results from TCRdb running MiXCR on the 5' RACE reads. Found here are under 1,100,000 distinct CDR3 sequences, around 27% of them singletons; the top ten hold about 0.72%. These same data were also listed under a study on T cells of mothers and their children.

Sequencing input: blood. The receptors shown here come from a girl aged 2-10 years in good health.

A few counts support this clonotype. This chain links TRBV5-6 with TRBJ2-4; D is perhaps TRBD1 (5 bases). Germline values: CDR1 SGHDT, CDR2 YYEEEE. The CDR3 runs 16 residues. V was shortened by 4 bases and J by 0 bases, with 14 bases between the two germline ends. This chain's CDR3 is CASSIRRQIAKNIQYF. In nucleotides, the CDR3 is TGTGCCAGCAGCATTCGAAGACAGATAGCCAAAAACATTCAGTACTTC. Based on the CDR3 plus reference TRBV5-6 and TRBJ2-4, the full variable domain is DAGVTQSPTHLIKTRGQQVTLRCSPKSGHDTVSWYQQALGQGPQFIFQYYEEEERQRGNFPDRFSGHQFPNYSSELNVNALLLGDSALYLCASSIRRQIAKNIQYFGAGTRLSVL.

In its sample, this clonotype was seen many times. The chain employs TRBV7-3 and TRBJ2-3; 15 bases agree with TRBD2. The CDR3 is 16 amino acids. The germline gives CDR1 SGHTA, CDR2 FQGTGA. The V and J ends lost 2 bases and 3 bases, in that order; junction bases with no gene match: 0. CDR3 loop: CASSLGTSGRTDTQYF. CDR3 nucleotides: TGTGCCAGCAGCTTAGGGACTAGCGGGAGGACAGATACGCAGTATTTT.

V usage is TRBV29-1 and J usage is TRBJ2-7; a possible D gene is TRBD1 (5 bases). V was cut by 4 bases and J by 3 bases, with 10 bases left in between. Germline assignment: CDR1 SQVTM and CDR2 ANQGSEA. The CDR3 totals 12 residues. The CDR3, as DNA: TGCAGCGTTGCCGTCAGGGTCTACGAGCAGTACTTC. Encoded protein: CSVAVRVYEQYF.

The J gene is TRBJ2-4, the V gene TRBV3-1; D is ambiguous. The germline CDR1 and CDR2 sequences are LGHDT and YNNKEL (reference sequence). The CDR3 totals 13 residues. Trimming pared 2 bases from V and 1 base from J, leaving 3 bases between. The CDR3 DNA follows: TGTGCCAGCAGCCAACGCGCCAAAAACATTCAGTACTTC. It codes for CASSQRAKNIQYF. The full variable domain, with the rest looked up from reference TRBV3-1 and TRBJ2-4, is DTAVSQTPKYLVTQMGNDKSIKCEQNLGHDTMYWYKQDSKKFLKIMFSYNNKELIINETVPNRFSPKSPDKAHLNLHINSLELGDSAVYFCASSQRAKNIQYFGAGTRLSVL.

This clonotype has only a few counts. The chain uses TRBV20-1 and TRBJ2-1; weak D call: TRBD2 (6 bases). Germline-derived CDR1 and CDR2 are DFQATT and SNEGSKA (reference sequence). V was cut by 3 bases and J by 2 bases, with 8 bases left in between. The CDR3 sequence is 13 residues long. This CDR3 is CSASREPYNEQFF. The CDR3 DNA follows: TGCAGTGCTAGTCGGGAGCCCTACAATGAGCAGTTCTTC.

About this clonotype: The junction departs from the called germline gene at one end, perhaps through a read error. The J gene is TRBJ2-3, the V gene TRBV12-3 or TRBV12-4; either TRBD1 or TRBD2 may supply D (5 bases each). The length of the CDR3 is 13 residues. CDR3 protein: CASSPGATGTQYF. As DNA, the CDR3 is TGTGCCAGCAGCCCTGGGGCCACTGGGACGCAGTACTTT.

This clonotype was recorded a few times. V is TRBV6-1 and J is TRBJ1-2; maybe TRBD1 (5 bases). CDR1 is MNHNS and CDR2 is SASEGT in the germline V gene. The CDR3 loop spans 15 amino acids. Trimming pared 3 bases from V and 4 bases from J, leaving 15 bases between. The DNA of the CDR3 is TGTGCCAGCAGTGAGGGGTCGGGGGTTTCCTATGGCTACACCTTC. The encoded protein is CASSEGSGVSYGYTF.

V usage is TRBV20-1 and J usage is TRBJ2-7; 10 bases line up with TRBD2. The CDR3 extends over 15 amino acids. Germline V gene lookup returns CDR1 DFQATT and CDR2 SNEGSKA (reference sequence). V lost 7 bases, J lost 1 base, and 10 bases stayed unmatched. The CDR3 DNA is TGCAGTGGCCTAGCGGGAGAGAGGAGGTCCTACGAGCAGTACTTC. Amino acid sequence: CSGLAGERRSYEQYF.

This clonotype came up a few times. The chain uses TRBV28 and TRBJ1-4; weak D call: TRBD1 (5 bases). Trimming cost V 4 bases and J 8 bases, with 8 bases left between them. In germline, CDR1 is MDHEN, CDR2 SYDVKM. The CDR3 runs 12 residues. The CDR3 loop is CASSSWGEKLFF. CDR3 sequence (DNA): TGTGCCAGCAGTTCGTGGGGCGAAAAACTGTTTTTT.

The chain carries TRBV7-8 and TRBJ2-1; D gene ambiguous. Between the trimmed V and J ends, which lost 4 bases and 7 bases, there was a span of 5 bases. The CDR3 is 11 amino acids. Germline V gives CDR1 SGHVS, CDR2 FQNEAQ. This CDR3 is CASSSWNEQFF. The CDR3 DNA is TGTGCCAGCAGCTCCTGGAATGAGCAGTTCTTC.

This clonotype has just a few counts. The rearrangement links TRBV6-4 to TRBJ2-1, with 11 bases matching TRBD2. Germline V CDR1 and CDR2: MRHNA, SNTAGT. J gave up 13 bases and V 4 bases, and 12 bases lay outside the gene matches. The CDR3 runs to 15 residues. The CDR3 spells CASSGDSGRARHQFF. The CDR3, as DNA: TGTGCCAGCAGTGGGGATAGCGGGAGGGCCCGGCATCAGTTCTTC.

The chain employs TRBV29-1 and TRBJ1-2, with D perhaps matching TRBD1 (6 bases). The CDR3 runs 12 residues. Per the germline V gene, CDR1 is SQVTM and CDR2 is ANQGSEA. Trimming stripped 3 bases from V and 4 bases from J, with 9 bases between. The CDR3 region is CSVDTGTYGYTF. In DNA, the CDR3 is TGCAGCGTTGACACAGGGACCTATGGCTACACCTTC.

With respect to this clonotype: Sequence at one end of the junction differs from germline and may be a read error. The V call is TRBV7-2, the J call TRBJ2-5; no clear D. The length of the CDR3 is 13 residues. Germline values: CDR1 SGHTA, CDR2 FQGNSA. The CDR3 is CASSLLQKETQHF. In DNA, the CDR3 is TGTGCCAGCAGCTTATTACAGAAAGAGACCCAGCACTTC. The whole variable domain, remainder taken from reference TRBV7-2 and TRBJ2-5, is GAGVSQSPSNKVTEKGKDVELRCDPISGHTALYWYRQSLGQGLEFLIYFQGNSAPDKSGLPSDRFSAERTGGSVSTLTIQRTQQEDSAVYLCASSLLQKETQHFGPGTRLLVL.

This rearrangement joins TRBV9 to TRBJ2-1; 11 bases align to TRBD2. This CDR3 has 16 residues. V shed 4 bases, J shed 9 bases, and the junction held 12 bases outside the gene matches. Germline V gene data show CDR1 as SGDLS and CDR2 as YYNGEE. The CDR3 DNA is TGTGCCAGCAGCCCCGGAGCACTAGCGGGAGTCGGTGAGCAGTTCTTC. Its protein is CASSPGALAGVGEQFF. Filled out from reference TRBV9 and TRBJ2-1, the complete variable domain reads DSGVTQTPKHLITATGQRVTLRCSPRSGDLSVYWYQQSLDQGLQFLIQYYNGEERAKGNILERFSAQQFPDLHSELNLSSLELGDSALYFCASSPGALAGVGEQFFGPGTRLTVL.

CDR3 bases: TGTGCCAGCAGTTTCTCTGGTAGCGGGGGCACAGATACGCAGTATTTT. This translates into CASSFSGSGGTDTQYF. The rearrangement uses TRBV6-2 or TRBV6-3 and TRBJ2-3, with TRBD2 matching over 8 bases. V lost 4 bases to trimming and J lost 1 base; unmatched junction nucleotides: 7. CDR1 is MNHEY and CDR2 is SVGEGT in the germline V gene. The CDR3 sequence is 16 residues long.

Points on this clonotype: No conserved phenylalanine or tryptophan is present at the end of the CDR3, so a read error is the likely explanation. The limits of the CDR3 on the DNA are not certain, so only TCRdb's listed CDR3 is given. The rearrangement uses TRBV12-3 or TRBV12-4 and TRBJ2-3. Including both end residues, the CDR3 is 13 amino acids long. CDR3 residues: CASSLSGTDAQYS.

Here the CDR3 reads CASSFQLPNQETQYF. The DNA of the CDR3 is TGCGCCAGCAGCTTCCAGCTCCCAAACCAAGAGACCCAGTACTTC. The rearrangement uses TRBV5-1 and TRBJ2-5; no reliable D call. This CDR3 spans 15 amino acids. V lost 2 bases to trimming and J lost 0 bases, with 11 bases between them. CDR1 SGHRS and CDR2 YFSETQ come from the germline V gene.

This chain's CDR3 is CASSEALVEQYF. CDR3 in DNA: TGTGCCAGCAGTGAAGCGCTAGTCGAGCAGTACTTC. The V gene is TRBV6-1, the J gene TRBJ2-5; D is ambiguous. The end of the DNA is better explained by TRBJ2-7, so the J call may be wrong. The CDR3 sequence is 12 residues long. In germline, CDR1 is MNHNS, CDR2 SASEGT.

V gene TRBV4-1 combines with J gene TRBJ2-3; D perhaps matches TRBD2 (5 bases). There are 21 residues in the CDR3. CDR1 is MGHRA and CDR2 is YSYEKL in the germline V gene. Trimming stripped 0 bases from V and 0 bases from J, with 25 bases between. CDR3 sequence reads: CASSQDLWRRTGPSSTDTQYF. CDR3 coding DNA: TGCGCCAGCAGCCAAGATCTCTGGAGGAGGACCGGTCCATCTAGCACAGATACGCAGTATTTT.

The J gene is TRBJ2-2, the V gene TRBV4-1; TRBD1 matches 11 bases. From germline, CDR1 is MGHRA and CDR2 YSYEKL. CDR3 length: 16 residues. The trim removed 4 bases at V and 6 bases at J, leaving 7 bases unmatched. The CDR3: CASSPSDRGLPGELFF. DNA of the CDR3: TGCGCCAGCAGCCCATCGGACAGGGGGCTCCCCGGGGAGCTGTTTTTT.

This clonotype was found a few times. The chain links TRBV14 to TRBJ1-2; D is ambiguous. The germline CDR1 and CDR2 sequences are SGHDN and FVKESK. The V gene lost 1 base and the J gene lost 6 bases, with 9 bases spanning the gap. The CDR3 covers 13 residues. CDR3: CASSQVVGDGYTF. In DNA form, the CDR3 reads TGTGCCAGCAGCCAAGTGGTAGGCGATGGCTACACCTTC.

A single count supports this clonotype. This chain links TRBV5-1 with TRBJ2-7, with TRBD2 matching 11 bases. Germline lookup yields CDR1 SGHRS and CDR2 YFSETQ. Trimming took 7 bases from V and 2 from J; bases not matched to a gene: 11. The CDR3 spans 16 residues. The CDR3 region is CASGRGTSGSTYEQYF. CDR3 DNA: TGCGCCAGCGGCAGGGGCACTAGCGGGAGTACCTACGAGCAGTACTTC.

This rearrangement joins TRBV12-3 or TRBV12-4 to TRBJ2-5, with 8 bases that match TRBD1. This CDR3 comprises 15 residues. V was clipped by 4 bases and J by 4 bases; unmatched bases: 8. The CDR3: CASSSLTGGRETQYF. The CDR3 coding sequence is TGTGCCAGCAGTTCACTTACAGGGGGGAGAGAGACCCAGTACTTC.

About this clonotype itself: A much larger clone lies one base from this, so it may be a read error. This chain links TRBV20-1 with TRBJ1-1; D is undetermined. Germline V gives CDR1 DFQATT, CDR2 SNEGSKA (reference sequence). V lost 0 bases, J lost 1 base, and 6 bases lay in between. The CDR3 has 13 residues. The CDR3 sequence: CSARDMGNTEAFF. DNA of the CDR3: TGCAGTGCTAGAGATATGGGGAACACTGAAGCTTTCTTT.

The chain combines TRBV28 with TRBJ2-5, with 7 bases matching TRBD1. Germline assignment: CDR1 MDHEN and CDR2 SYDVKM. The CDR3 consists of 13 residues. Unmatched junction bases numbered 7, after V lost 8 bases and J lost 4 bases. The CDR3 sequence is CASFRGLGETQYF. In nucleotides, the CDR3 is TGTGCCAGCTTTAGGGGGCTTGGAGAGACCCAGTACTTC.

The V and J genes are TRBV29-1 and TRBJ2-3; D is unresolved. V lost 6 bases, J lost 6 bases, and 16 bases lay in between. The CDR3 consists of 13 residues. Germline V lookup: CDR1 SQVTM, CDR2 ANQGSEA. CDR3 residues: CSVLERMRDTQYF. CDR3 DNA sequence: TGCAGCGTCCTCGAGAGAATGCGGGATACGCAGTATTTT.

This clonotype was recorded a few times. V usage is TRBV5-1 and J usage is TRBJ2-1; D possibly corresponds to TRBD2 (5 bases). The CDR3 is 15 residues long. V shed 2 bases and J shed 0 bases, with 9 bases lying between them. CDR1 is SGHRS, CDR2 YFSETQ, per germline. CDR3 DNA: TGCGCCAGCAGCTTCGGGGATGACTCCTACAATGAGCAGTTCTTC. Protein product: CASSFGDDSYNEQFF.

The chain is built from TRBV7-2 and TRBJ2-3; TRBD2 is a possible D gene (6 bases). V was trimmed by 2 bases and J by 4 bases, leaving 16 bases between them. The CDR3 spans 16 residues. The germline V gene encodes CDR1 SGHTA and CDR2 FQGNSA. The CDR3 nucleotides read TGTGCCAGCAGCTTAAAACACCTAAGGGAGGCAGATACGCAGTATTTT. It is translated as CASSLKHLREADTQYF.